Sequencing of this TCR beta chain was carried out in a study of neurological immune-mediated disorders. One entry per CDR3 protein results from TCRdb running MiXCR on the 5' RACE reads. The repertoire includes approximately 70,000 distinct CDR3 sequences, approximately 5% of them detected once, and 2.2% sits in the top ten. This clonotype has only a few counts. The CDR3 has 17 residues. V lost 5 bases, J lost 2 bases, and 19 bases lay in between. Unsorted libraries were generated from 2 million PBMCs. These cells had been stored in RNAlater at -80 C. The TCR comes from a woman aged 70-85 years with multiple sclerosis. The sequencing sample was made of PBMCs. The rearrangement uses TRBV12-3 or TRBV12-4 and TRBJ2-1, with D possibly TRBD2 on 6 matching bases. CDR3 coding DNA: TGTGCCAGCAGTCCCTCGGGAGTTCGTACCGCCTACAATGAGCAGTTCTTC. It is translated as CASSPSGVRTAYNEQFF.